These T cell receptor beta chains were read from a single sample in a study of cytomegalovirus exposure and HLA in healthy donors. Generated by immunoSEQ multiplex PCR, the TCRdb table keeps only in-frame clones and is missing some. Among 100,000 or so clones listed, about 88% were seen once. Material for sequencing was PBMCs. Source of these receptors: a man aged 18 to 30 in good health and CMV-seropositive. The CDR3 runs from the conserved cysteine through the conserved F or W. A D gene is named only where the DNA matches it firmly. Clone size is given for some rows only: seen once, a few or many times, or a class if the clone is expanded.

TGTGCCAGCAGCTCAGACAGGTCCAACTATGGCTACACCTTC CASSSDRSNYGYTF TRBV7-2 . . TRBJ1-2
TGTGCCAGCAGCGGTAACAGGGGAGAAGAGCAGTTCTTC CASSGNRGEEQFF TRBV5-4 . TRBD1 TRBJ2-1
TGTGCCAGCAGTTTTGGGGGCTACTACGAGCAGTACTTC CASSFGGYYEQYF TRBV28 . . TRBJ2-7
TGCAGCGCATCGACTAGCGGGGGGACCACAGATACGCAGTATTTT CSASTSGGTTDTQYF TRBV29-1 . TRBD2 TRBJ2-3
TGTGCCAGCAGTGCGACAGGAGCCTCTGGAAACACCATATATTTT CASSATGASGNTIYF TRBV6-1 . . TRBJ1-3
TGCAGCGTTGATCTCTATGGGTGGGAGGGCCGGGGTAGTAATACGCAGTATTTT CSVDLYGWEGRGSNTQYF TRBV29-1 . TRBD2 TRBJ2-3
TGTGCCAGCAGCCCCCCCGGGACTAGCCCCTACAATGAGCAGTTCTTC CASSPPGTSPYNEQFF TRBV9 few TRBD2 TRBJ2-1
TGCGCCAGCAGCCAAGCCGGGACAGCAAAGAATGAGCAGTTCTTC CASSQAGTAKNEQFF TRBV4-1 . TRBD1 TRBJ2-1
TGTGCCAGCAGTGAACTCAGAGGCTACACCTTC CASSELRGYTF TRBV25-1 few . TRBJ1-2
TGTGCTAGTGGAGACAATAGCAATCAGCCCCAGCATTTT CASGDNSNQPQHF TRBV12-5 few . TRBJ1-5
TGTGCCAGCAGCAAATCGACAGCTGGGGCCAACGTCCTGACTTTC CASSKSTAGANVLTF TRBV11-3 . . TRBJ2-6
TGCGCCAGCAGCCAAGATCTCCCGGGGGGAACGACCTACGAGCAGTACTTC CASSQDLPGGTTYEQYF TRBV4-3 few TRBD2 TRBJ2-7
TGTGCCAGCTCACCGGTCCCGGACAGTGACTATGGCTACACCTTC CASSPVPDSDYGYTF TRBV18 . . TRBJ1-2
TGTGCCAGCAGTTTATTGGCTAGGGAGACCCAGTACTTC CASSLLARETQYF TRBV27 . . TRBJ2-5
TGTGCCACCAGCAGAGATCCGCGACAGGGGACGTCCTACGAGCAGTACTTC CATSRDPRQGTSYEQYF TRBV15 . TRBD1 TRBJ2-7
TGTGCCAGCAGTGAGAGACAGGGGGCTCGCAACACCATATATTTT CASSERQGARNTIYF TRBV6-1 . TRBD1 TRBJ1-3
TGTGCCAGCAGCTTACCCCAGAATGAGCAGTTCTTC CASSLPQNEQFF TRBV11-2 . . TRBJ2-1
TGTGCCAGCAGCTCGGAGCGGGGGGCTTACAATGAGCAGTTCTTC CASSSERGAYNEQFF TRBV7-8 . TRBD2 TRBJ2-1
TGTGCCAGCAGCGCCGGACAGGGTCAAGGCGAGCAGTACTTC CASSAGQGQGEQYF TRBV7-3 . TRBD1 TRBJ2-7
TGTGCCAGTAGTACCGGGACAGGGGGCCGGGACACTGAAGCTTTCTTT CASSTGTGGRDTEAFF TRBV19 . TRBD1 TRBJ1-1
TGTGCCAGCAGCTTTCAGGGTTTAGGTGTCCAGTACTTC CASSFQGLGVQYF TRBV5-4 . . TRBJ2-7
TGTGCCAGCAGCTCTAGCGGGGGGTCTCGTAGTGAGCAGTTCTTC CASSSSGGSRSEQFF TRBV7-9 . TRBD2 TRBJ2-1
TGTGCCAGCACCCCGTGGGGGGGGTCCTACGAGCAGTACTTC CASTPWGGSYEQYF TRBV7-9 . TRBD2 TRBJ2-7
TGTGCCAGCAGCTGGACTAGCGGCACAGATACGCAGTATTTT CASSWTSGTDTQYF TRBV2 . TRBD2 TRBJ2-3
TGTGCCAGCAGCTTATGGCCTAGCGGGAGCAAGAACGAGCAGTACTTC CASSLWPSGSKNEQYF TRBV7-2 . TRBD2 TRBJ2-7
TGTGCCAGCAGTGGCGGACAGGGTAAACATGGCTACACCTTC CASSGGQGKHGYTF TRBV6-5 . TRBD1 TRBJ1-2
TGTGCCAGCAGTGAAGCATCTTTGATTGGAGGGGAGGCTTTCTTT CASSEASLIGGEAFF TRBV2 . . TRBJ1-1
TGTGCCAGAAGCCCGCGTGTGCGGGGGGGCCACAATGAGCAGTTCTTC CARSPRVRGGHNEQFF TRBV5-3 . TRBD2 TRBJ2-1
TGTGCCAGCAGCTTAGGGGGGACAGGGGATGGCTACACCTTC CASSLGGTGDGYTF TRBV7-9 . TRBD1 TRBJ1-2
TGTGCCAGCAGCGTAGATCTAGGATCAGATACGCAGTATTTT CASSVDLGSDTQYF TRBV9 . . TRBJ2-3
TGTGCCAGCAGCGAACTAGCGGGGGATTGGATTGCGTACGAGCAGTACTTC CASSELAGDWIAYEQYF TRBV28 . TRBD2 TRBJ2-7
TGTGCCAGCAGCTTATATCGCGAGCAGTACTTC CASSLYREQYF TRBV11-3 . . TRBJ2-7
TGTGCCAGCAGTTTATTCGGGACTAGCCCGAACAATGAGCAGTTCTTC CASSLFGTSPNNEQFF TRBV6-5 once TRBD2 TRBJ2-1
TGTGCCAGCAGCCATGTAGCGGGACAACAAGAGACCCAGTACTTC CASSHVAGQQETQYF TRBV7-2 . TRBD2 TRBJ2-5
TGTGCCAGTAGTATAGTAGCGGGCGGGAATCCGAGCACAGATACGCAGTATTTT CASSIVAGGNPSTDTQYF TRBV19 . TRBD2 TRBJ2-3
TGTGCCAGAAGCGGAGCCAGGGGGCTGTCGTCTTTCTTT CARSGARGLSSFF TRBV5-3 . TRBD1 TRBJ1-1
TGTGCCAGCAGTCTTTGGGTGGGGCAGGGCCGCACAGATACGCAGTATTTT CASSLWVGQGRTDTQYF TRBV27 . . TRBJ2-3
TGCGCCAGTACAACCGGGACTAGCACCGTCAATGAGCAGTTCTTC CASTTGTSTVNEQFF TRBV5-1 . TRBD2 TRBJ2-1
TGTGCCAGCAGCCTCGAGAGGGACAGGGGAATTTACGAGCAGTACTTC CASSLERDRGIYEQYF TRBV9 once TRBD1 TRBJ2-7
TGTGCCAGCAGCTCCAGGGGCACTAATGAAAAACTGTTTTTT CASSSRGTNEKLFF TRBV7-2 . . TRBJ1-4
TGTGCCAGCACCTTGGACAGGGCAGCAGATACGCAGTATTTT CASTLDRAADTQYF TRBV28 . TRBD1 TRBJ2-3
TGTGCCAGCAGCTTAATTATTTTACTAGCGGGAGGGAACGAGCAGTACTTC CASSLIILLAGGNEQYF TRBV7-2 . TRBD2 TRBJ2-7
TGTGCCAGCAGTTTGGGGGGGGCGATGGGGAACGAGCAGTACTTC CASSLGGAMGNEQYF TRBV28 . . TRBJ2-7
TGTGCCAGCAGCTTAGAGACAGGGGGATACACTGAAGCTTTCTTT CASSLETGGYTEAFF TRBV7-2 . TRBD1 TRBJ1-1
TGTGCCAGCAGCTTTAGCGGGAGTTCGTACGAGCAGTACTTC CASSFSGSSYEQYF TRBV5-6 . TRBD2 TRBJ2-7
TGTGCCAGCAGCCCGGGGGAGGGTGAGGATAATTCACCCCTCCACTTT CASSPGEGEDNSPLHF TRBV11-2 . . TRBJ1-6
TGTGCCAGCAGTTTAACGGGTCTCGGGGAGCTGTTTTTT CASSLTGLGELFF TRBV28 . . TRBJ2-2
TGCGCCAGCAGCCCAGGGGCGTCAGATGAAGCTTTCTTT CASSPGASDEAFF TRBV4-3 . . TRBJ1-1
TGTGCCAGTATGTGGGGCAGTAGGAACACTGAAGCTTTCTTT CASMWGSRNTEAFF TRBV19 . . TRBJ1-1
TGTGCCAGCAGTTTCGGGACAGTTAATGAAAAACTGTTTTTT CASSFGTVNEKLFF TRBV27 . TRBD1 TRBJ1-4
TGTGCCAGCAGTTACTCGTCGGGGATCTCCTACGAGCAGTACTTC CASSYSSGISYEQYF TRBV6-6 . . TRBJ2-7
TGTGCCAGCAGTTCCCCCCAGGGCCGAAGGGGCCCCGGTACGCAGTATTTT CASSSPQGRRGPGTQYF TRBV27 . . TRBJ2-3
TGTGCCAGCAGCCCATACTACGGGGGGGGCAATGAGCAGTTCTTC CASSPYYGGGNEQFF TRBV7-9 . TRBD2 TRBJ2-1
TGTGCAGTGGACGCAGGGGTATCTGGAAACACCATATATTTT CAVDAGVSGNTIYF TRBV19 . . TRBJ1-3
TGTGCCAGCAGCCCCAGGGGACAGGGAACAGATACGCAGTATTTT CASSPRGQGTDTQYF TRBV9 . TRBD1 TRBJ2-3